This TCR beta chain was documented in a study of identical twins. Study-level results: Insertions were reduced in abundant cord blood beta clonotypes but not in memory repertoires. Modelling approaches yielded underestimates of out-of-frame TCR alpha sharing between monozygotic twins.

This clonotype was counted only a few times. As yet, its antigen is unknown. The CDR3 runs to 17 residues. With V trimmed by 5 bases and J by 0 bases, 11 bases remained unmatched. Per the germline V gene, CDR1 is DFQATT and CDR2 is SNEGSKA (reference sequence). Template switching added a universal primer site; cDNA carried unique molecular identifiers. One entry per CDR3 protein results from TCRdb running MiXCR on the 5' RACE reads. The sample holds about 720,000 distinct CDR3 sequences, 8.6% seen once. The same data also went into a second study, on yellow fever vaccine responses in identical twins.

The sample taken for sequencing was PBMCs. The rearrangement joins TRBV20-1 to TRBJ2-1, with TRBD2 identical over 9 bases. The source of this sequence is a woman between 18 and 29 years old in good health. The CDR3 spells CSAPLFSGRSSYNEQFF. CDR3 DNA: TGCAGTGCTCCATTGTTCAGCGGGAGGAGCTCCTACAATGAGCAGTTCTTC.